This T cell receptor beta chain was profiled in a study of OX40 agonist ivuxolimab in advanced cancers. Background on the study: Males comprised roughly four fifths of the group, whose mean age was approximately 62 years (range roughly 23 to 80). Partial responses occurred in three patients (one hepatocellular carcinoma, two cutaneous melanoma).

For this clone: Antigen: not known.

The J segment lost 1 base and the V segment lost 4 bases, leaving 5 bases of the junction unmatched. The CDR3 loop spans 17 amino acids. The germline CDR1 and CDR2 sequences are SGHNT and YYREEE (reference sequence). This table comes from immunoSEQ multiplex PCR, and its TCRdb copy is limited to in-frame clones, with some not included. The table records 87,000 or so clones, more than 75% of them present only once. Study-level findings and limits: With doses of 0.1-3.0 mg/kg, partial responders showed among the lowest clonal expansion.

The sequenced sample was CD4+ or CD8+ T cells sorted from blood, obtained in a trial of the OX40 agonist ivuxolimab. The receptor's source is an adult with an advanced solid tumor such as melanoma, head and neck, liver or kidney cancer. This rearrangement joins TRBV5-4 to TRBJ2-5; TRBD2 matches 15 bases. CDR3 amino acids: CASSLGLAGGLQETQYF. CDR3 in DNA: TGTGCCAGCAGCCTAGGACTAGCGGGGGGGCTCCAAGAGACCCAGTACTTC.